This TCR beta chain was captured in a study of blood T cell repertoires in COVID-19. Study information: Samples of COVID-19 (acute and convalescent) were obtained from the United States, Italy and Spain.

Only in-frame clones appear in the TCRdb table, and some are missing; sequencing was by immunoSEQ multiplex PCR. The table shows 210,000 or so clones, with more than 85% occurring only once. Source material: peripheral blood. The TCR originated in a man aged 40-55 years with active or convalescent COVID-19.

The CDR3 DNA follows: TGTGCCAGCAGTAAGAACAGGGGCCGTAGCTACACCTTC. Amino acids: CASSKNRGRSYTF. This chain uses TRBV12-3 or TRBV12-4 with TRBJ1-2; the match to TRBD1 covers 7 bases. Germline trimming cut 5 bases from V and 9 bases from J; bases unmatched to any gene: 9. The CDR3 runs 13 residues.